A single sample is the source of the 2 T cell receptor beta chains below, sequenced in a study of T cells in Graves' hyperthyroidism and ophthalmopathy. What was amplified from RNA transcripts were TCR beta CDR3 regions. First-round RT-PCR of the TCR CDR3 relied on the HTBI primer set. One entry per CDR3 protein, called by TCRdb with MiXCR from the multiplex PCR reads. Here the sample spans 350,000 to 400,000 distinct CDR3 sequences, under 20% being singletons. Sequenced material: blood. The receptors were gathered from a woman under 30 with Graves' hyperthyroidism.

Concerning this clonotype itself: A read error is likely, as this CDR3 ends without the conserved phenylalanine or tryptophan. The rearrangement links TRBV9 to TRBJ2-2; D is perhaps TRBD2 (5 bases). This CDR3 region has 13 residues. Germline loops: CDR1 SGDLS, CDR2 YYNGEE. The V end was cut by 0 bases, the J end by 11 bases, with 11 bases between. The CDR3 is CASSVDLSGELFL. The DNA for the CDR3 is TGTGCCAGCAGCGTAGACCTATCGGGAGAGCTGTTTTTG.

At least ten counts were recorded for this clonotype. The J gene is TRBJ1-4, the V gene TRBV20-1; perhaps TRBD1 as D (6 bases). The CDR3 sequence is 15 residues long. V lost 4 bases and J lost 8, with 20 bases in between. Per germline, CDR1 DFQATT and CDR2 SNEGSKA (reference sequence). CDR3 protein: CSAILRQDPREKLFF. The CDR3, as DNA: TGCAGTGCTATCCTCAGACAGGACCCGAGGGAAAAACTGTTTTTT.